This T cell receptor beta chain was retrieved from a study of blood T cell repertoires in COVID-19. This CDR3 is 15 amino acids long. Germline CDR1 is MNHNS and CDR2 is SASEGT. Trimming left V 1 base short and J 0 bases short, with 9 bases between. Using immunoSEQ multiplex PCR, the repertoire was profiled, and TCRdb retains in-frame clones only, with some absent. The table includes some 140,000 clones, around 87% detected once. This receptor was taken from a man between 50 and 59 years old with active COVID-19. Sequencing was carried out using peripheral blood. The chain carries TRBV6-1 and TRBJ1-2; D is uncertain. CDR3 residues: CASSEGFPANYGYTF. The CDR3 bases are TGTGCCAGCAGTGAAGGGTTCCCAGCTAACTATGGCTACACCTTC.